Shown below are 13 T cell receptor beta chains from a single sample sequenced in a study of T cell repertoires in cytomegalovirus infection. TCRdb called the reads again in MiXCR, with one record for every CDR3 protein. This table has 350,000 to 450,000 distinct CDR3 sequences, over 15% appearing once. The specimen sequenced was PBMCs. The receptors originated from a human donor in good health (CMV status not recorded). Some clones in this sample may be carry-over from other donors' samples.

The table lists this clonotype with many counts. J is TRBJ2-5 and V is TRBV28; 12 bases are shared with TRBD2. V shed 5 bases, J shed 5 bases, and the junction held 9 bases outside the gene matches. The CDR3 consists of 16 residues. Germline V gene sequence: CDR1 MDHEN, CDR2 SYDVKM. CDR3 sequence: CASSRSSGGGLETQYF. The CDR3 DNA reads TGTGCCAGCAGTAGATCTAGCGGGGGGGGTCTTGAGACCCAGTACTTC.

The chain uses TRBV18 and TRBJ1-2, with 8 bases aligning to TRBD1. After removal of 5 bases from V and 7 bases from J, the junction contained 6 bases not matched to a gene. The V gene's germline CDR1 is KGHSH and CDR2 LQKENI. The CDR3 contains 13 residues. In nucleotides, the CDR3 is TGTGCCAGCTCATCCGGACAGGGAAGTGGCTACACCTTC. Its translation is CASSSGQGSGYTF.

This clonotype was seen more than once but under ten times. The V call is TRBV19, the J call TRBJ1-4; D remains ambiguous. Trimming cost V 1 base and J 7 bases, with 10 bases left between them. Looked up from germline, CDR1 is LNHDA and CDR2 is SQIVND (reference sequence). The CDR3 is 14 residues long. In nucleotides, the CDR3 is TGTGCCAGTAGTATAGGCTACCCTCTTGAAAAACTGTTTTTT. As protein: CASSIGYPLEKLFF. Full variable domain (rest looked up from reference TRBV19 and TRBJ1-4): DGGITQSPKYLFRKEGQNVTLSCEQNLNHDAMYWYRQDPGQGLRLIYYSQIVNDFQKGDIAEGYSVSREKKESFPLTVTSAQKNPTAFYLCASSIGYPLEKLFFGSGTQLSVL.

This clonotype was recorded at least ten times. The chain links TRBV12-3 or TRBV12-4 to TRBJ1-1, with TRBD1 identical over 8 bases. The ends lost 7 bases at V and 10 bases at J; junction bases unmatched: 11. This CDR3 comprises 13 residues. The CDR3 reads CASNLGQGGVAFF. In DNA form, the CDR3 reads TGTGCCAGCAACCTCGGACAGGGTGGGGTAGCTTTCTTT.

The chain combines TRBV20-1 with TRBJ1-5; D is unclear. This CDR3 comprises 13 residues. CDR1 is DFQATT, CDR2 SNEGSKA, per germline (reference sequence). Trimming removed 2 bases at V and 3 bases at J, with 8 bases between. CDR3 nucleotides: TGCAGTGCTAGAAAGGACTCCAATCAGCCCCAGCATTTT. Translated: CSARKDSNQPQHF.

This clonotype was picked up many times. The V and J genes are TRBV12-3 or TRBV12-4 and TRBJ1-1, with a tentative D call TRBD1 (5 bases). V lost 5 bases, J lost 0 bases, and 10 bases lay in between. The CDR3 runs 14 residues. The CDR3: CASSRTLLNTEAFF. DNA for the CDR3: TGTGCCAGCAGTCGGACATTATTGAACACTGAAGCTTTCTTT.

The V and J genes are TRBV6-5 and TRBJ1-6, with TRBD1 identical over 8 bases. Losses at the gene ends were 5 bases for V and 6 bases for J; bases not matched to a gene: 6. The germline V gene has CDR1 MNHEY and CDR2 SVGAGI. CDR3 length: 15 amino acids. CDR3 coding DNA: TGTGCCAGCAGTGCCGACAGGGGTTCTAATTCACCCCTCCACTTT. This translates into CASSADRGSNSPLHF.

This clonotype has a count of ten or more. This chain connects TRBV12-3 or TRBV12-4 to TRBJ2-3; 8 nucleotides agree with TRBD2. CDR3 size: 17 residues. V lost 3 bases and J lost 1; bases outside the gene matches: 9. The CDR3 spells CASSFYPSGQGTDTQYF. The CDR3 DNA follows: TGTGCCAGCAGTTTTTATCCTAGCGGGCAGGGCACAGATACGCAGTATTTT.

The J gene is TRBJ2-2, the V gene TRBV10-3; 7 positions match TRBD2. V lost 6 bases to trimming and J lost 3 bases; unmatched junction nucleotides: 7. The CDR3 is 15 residues long. The germline V gene encodes CDR1 ENHRY and CDR2 SYGVKD. The CDR3 region is CAIRASGDHTGELFF. The DNA for the CDR3 is TGTGCCATCAGGGCCAGCGGGGACCACACCGGGGAGCTGTTTTTT.

In this sample, this clonotype turned up a few times. The chain combines TRBV15 with TRBJ2-7; no definite D call. The CDR3 is 12 amino acids. The V gene's germline CDR1 is LNHNV and CDR2 YYDKDF (reference sequence). V dropped 8 bases and J dropped 5 bases, with 13 bases sitting between them. The CDR3 DNA sequence: TGTGCCACCGGTTCAACGCGACACGAGCAGTACTTC. This gives the protein CATGSTRHEQYF.

This clonotype was recorded at least ten times. J is TRBJ2-5 and V is TRBV6-2 or TRBV6-3, with 8 nucleotides matching TRBD2. Germline CDR1 is MNHEY and CDR2 is SVGEGT. This CDR3 has 16 amino acids. The trim removed 5 bases at V and 4 bases at J, leaving 12 bases unmatched. CDR3: CASSAPQRENRETQYF. CDR3 sequence (DNA): TGTGCCAGCAGTGCACCCCAGCGGGAGAATCGAGAGACCCAGTACTTC.

V and J are TRBV7-8 and TRBJ2-1; weak D call: TRBD2 (5 bases). This CDR3 has 13 residues. The germline V and J ends were trimmed by 4 bases and 8 bases, with 12 bases remaining between them. Germline V gives CDR1 SGHVS, CDR2 FQNEAQ. CDR3 sequence reads: CASSSTGEYEQFF. CDR3 nucleotides: TGTGCCAGCAGCTCTACCGGGGAGTATGAGCAGTTCTTC.

This clonotype has just a few counts. J is TRBJ1-1 and V is TRBV20-1; D possibly corresponds to TRBD1 (6 bases). There are 13 residues in the CDR3. Trimming cost V 6 bases and J 5 bases, with 16 bases left between them. Germline CDR1 and CDR2: DFQATT and SNEGSKA (reference sequence). The CDR3 loop reads CSAVMGARTEAFF. The CDR3 coding sequence is TGCAGTGCCGTGATGGGGGCGCGAACTGAAGCTTTCTTT.